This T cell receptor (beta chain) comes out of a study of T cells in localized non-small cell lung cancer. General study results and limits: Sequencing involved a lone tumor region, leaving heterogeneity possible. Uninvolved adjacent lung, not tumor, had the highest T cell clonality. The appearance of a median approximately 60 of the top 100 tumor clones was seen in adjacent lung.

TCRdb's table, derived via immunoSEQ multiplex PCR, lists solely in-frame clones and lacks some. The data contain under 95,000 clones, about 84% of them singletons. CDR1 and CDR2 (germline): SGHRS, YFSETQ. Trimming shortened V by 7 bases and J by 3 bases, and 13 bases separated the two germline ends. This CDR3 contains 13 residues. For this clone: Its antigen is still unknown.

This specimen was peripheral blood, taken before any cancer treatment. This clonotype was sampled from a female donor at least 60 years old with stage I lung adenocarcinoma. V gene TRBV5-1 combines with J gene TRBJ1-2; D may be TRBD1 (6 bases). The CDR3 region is CASGEPGDYGYTF. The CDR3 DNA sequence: TGCGCCAGCGGTGAACCAGGGGACTATGGCTACACCTTC.